These 15 T cell receptor beta chains originate from one sample sequenced in a study of Ad26.COV2.S vaccination and SARS-CoV-2 variants (dated by TCRdb to the early 2020s). Library generation was performed with the immunoSEQ multiplex PCR assay. This is the immuneACCESS table as TCRdb keeps it, with only in-frame sequences that have V and J called. A part of the clones is gone; compared with another copy, unresolved V genes explain less than half, and the rest is unexplained. The sample table shows about 39,000 clones, and roughly 80% are seen once. Of the sample, about 45% falls within the top ten clones. The time point label, read with the paper, signifies: individuals recovered from natural SARS-CoV-2 infection. The input for sequencing was peripheral blood, taken after recovery from COVID-19. These receptors originate from a human donor who had recovered from COVID-19.

The chain carries TRBV5-6 and TRBJ2-4, with D possibly TRBD1 on 6 matching bases. The V gene lost 5 bases and the J gene lost 0 bases, with 15 bases spanning the gap. CDR1 and CDR2 (germline): SGHDT, YYEEEE. The CDR3 is made up of 16 amino acids. The CDR3 reads CASSLGQFLAKNIQYF. CDR3 coding DNA: TGTGCCAGCAGTTTAGGACAGTTCTTAGCCAAAAACATTCAGTACTTC.

V gene TRBV15 combines with J gene TRBJ2-1; TRBD2 matches 13 bases. This CDR3 contains 17 residues. Germline V lookup: CDR1 LNHNV, CDR2 YYDKDF (reference sequence). Germline trimming cut 3 bases from V and 2 bases from J; bases unmatched to any gene: 4. In nucleotides, the CDR3 is TGTGCCACCAGCAGCCAGGGACTAGCGGGAACCTACAATGAGCAGTTCTTC. The encoded protein is CATSSQGLAGTYNEQFF.

The chain uses TRBV5-1 and TRBJ1-2; 7 nucleotides line up with TRBD1. The CDR3 spans 16 residues. With V trimmed by 4 bases and J by 2 bases, 11 bases remained unmatched. Germline CDR1 and CDR2: SGHRS and YFSETQ. In DNA, the CDR3 is TGCGCCAGCAGCCAGGGCCCCGCAGGGGGGAACTATGGCTACACCTTC. This encodes CASSQGPAGGNYGYTF.

This chain connects TRBV12-3 or TRBV12-4 to TRBJ1-5, with 7 bases fitting TRBD1. This CDR3 comprises 13 residues. V was pared by 11 bases and J by 0 bases, with 4 bases of the junction left unmatched. DNA of the CDR3: TGTGCCTGGGACAGCGATAGCAATCAGCCCCAGCATTTT. It codes for CAWDSDSNQPQHF.

The CDR3 loop reads CASTLGTGSNQPQHF. CDR3 coding DNA: TGCGCCAGCACGCTCGGGACAGGGAGTAATCAGCCCCAGCATTTT. J is TRBJ1-5 and V is TRBV5-1, with TRBD1 matching over 9 bases. CDR1 SGHRS and CDR2 YFSETQ come from the germline V gene. V lost 6 bases, J lost 4 bases, and 8 bases stayed unmatched. This CDR3 is built from 15 residues.

The chain couples TRBV7-8 to TRBJ2-3; 8 bases line up with TRBD1. The germline CDR1 and CDR2 sequences are SGHVS and FQNEAQ. The CDR3 is 16 amino acids. The V gene end was trimmed by 5 bases and the J gene end by 5 bases; junction bases not matched to a gene: 12. DNA for the CDR3: TGTGCCAGCAGCACCTGGACAGGGAGTGCGGGAGATACGCAGTATTTT. Residues: CASSTWTGSAGDTQYF.

The chain has TRBV9 and TRBJ1-2, with D uncertain. Germline V gene sequence: CDR1 SGDLS, CDR2 YYNGEE. This CDR3 contains 12 residues. V lost 0 bases, J lost 8 bases, and 8 bases lay in between. CDR3 coding DNA: TGTGCCAGCAGCGTAGACGAAACGGGCTACACCTTC. Protein sequence: CASSVDETGYTF. The whole variable domain, filled in from reference TRBV9 and TRBJ1-2, reads DSGVTQTPKHLITATGQRVTLRCSPRSGDLSVYWYQQSLDQGLQFLIQYYNGEERAKGNILERFSAQQFPDLHSELNLSSLELGDSALYFCASSVDETGYTFGSGTRLTVV.

The gene calls are TRBV11-2 and TRBJ2-7; 14 bases line up with TRBD2. The germline CDR1 and CDR2 sequences are SGHAT and FQNNGV. This CDR3 is built from 16 residues. Trimming took 6 bases from V and 4 from J; bases not matched to a gene: 8. As DNA, the CDR3 is TGTGCCAGCAGGGGGGGACTAGCGGGAGTCGCATACGAGCAGTACTTC. Encoded protein: CASRGGLAGVAYEQYF. Full variable domain (rest looked up from reference TRBV11-2 and TRBJ2-7): EAGVAQSPRYKIIEKRQSVAFWCNPISGHATLYWYQQILGQGPKLLIQFQNNGVVDDSQLPKDRFSAERLKGVDSTLKIQPAKLEDSAVYLCASRGGLAGVAYEQYFGPGTRLTVT.

This chain uses TRBV20-1 with TRBJ2-7; the D gene is possibly TRBD1 (6 bases). Trimming stripped 3 bases from V and 4 bases from J, with 16 bases between. The length of the CDR3 is 14 residues. Germline CDR1 is DFQATT and CDR2 is SNEGSKA (reference sequence). DNA for the CDR3: TGCAGTGCTAGTGCACAGGGTGGGGGATACGAGCAGTACTTC. Its translation: CSASAQGGGYEQYF.

J is TRBJ2-1 and V is TRBV2, with 11 positions matching TRBD2. Germline V gene lookup returns CDR1 SNHLY and CDR2 FYNNEI. With V trimmed by 0 bases and J by 5 bases, 6 bases remained unmatched. The CDR3 is made up of 17 amino acids. The CDR3 DNA reads TGTGCCAGCAGTGAAGCTTATGGGACTAGCGGAGACAATGAGCAGTTCTTC. Amino acids: CASSEAYGTSGDNEQFF. Based on the CDR3 plus reference TRBV2 and TRBJ2-1, the full variable domain is EPEVTQTPSHQVTQMGQEVILRCVPISNHLYFYWYRQILGQKVEFLVSFYNNEISEKSEIFDDQFSVERPDGSNFTLKIRSTKLEDSAMYFCASSEAYGTSGDNEQFFGPGTRLTVL.

V is TRBV5-6 and J is TRBJ2-3, with 12 bases lining up with TRBD1. Germline V gives CDR1 SGHDT, CDR2 YYEEEE. V dropped 2 bases and J dropped 8; count of bases not matched to a gene: 6. The CDR3 covers 15 residues. DNA of the CDR3: TGTGCCAGCAGCTTCCCCGGGACAGGGGGCTTTACGCAGTATTTT. It codes for CASSFPGTGGFTQYF.

This chain connects TRBV14 to TRBJ1-1; D is unclear. There are 13 residues in the CDR3. V lost 7 bases to trimming and J lost 8 bases, with 17 bases between them. CDR1 SGHDN and CDR2 FVKESK come from the germline V gene. The CDR3 sequence is CASTGIPATEAFF. DNA of the CDR3: TGTGCCAGCACGGGAATTCCCGCCACAGAAGCTTTCTTT.

CDR3 region: CASGLDLTGSKYTIYF. Written as DNA, the CDR3 is TGTGCTAGTGGTTTGGACCTGACAGGCAGCAAATACACCATATATTTT. J is TRBJ1-3 and V is TRBV12-5, with D perhaps matching TRBD1 (6 bases). CDR3 length: 16 amino acids. Deletions cut 1 base from V and 8 bases from J, with 18 bases between. Germline V CDR1 and CDR2: LGHNT, FRNRAP.

The rearrangement uses TRBV19 and TRBJ1-2; D call uncertain. Between the trimmed V and J ends, which lost 4 bases and 2 bases, there was a span of 17 bases. Germline V gene lookup returns CDR1 LNHDA and CDR2 SQIVND (reference sequence). This CDR3 region has 16 residues. Written as DNA, the CDR3 is TGTGCCAGTAGTACAGTCGCGAGTTCCCGCAACTATGGCTACACCTTC. Protein: CASSTVASSRNYGYTF. Combining the CDR3 with reference TRBV19 and TRBJ1-2 gives the whole variable domain DGGITQSPKYLFRKEGQNVTLSCEQNLNHDAMYWYRQDPGQGLRLIYYSQIVNDFQKGDIAEGYSVSREKKESFPLTVTSAQKNPTAFYLCASSTVASSRNYGYTFGSGTRLTVV.

The genes are TRBV7-9 and TRBJ2-7; D not certain. The CDR3 extends over 12 amino acids. Trimming cost V 1 base and J 4 bases, with 5 bases left between them. CDR1 is SEHNR, CDR2 FQNEAQ, per germline (reference sequence). CDR3 sequence: CASSLEEYEQYF. CDR3 coding DNA: TGTGCCAGCAGCTTAGAGGAATACGAGCAGTACTTC. Full variable domain (missing parts from reference TRBV7-9 and TRBJ2-7): DTGVSQNPRHKITKRGQNVTFRCDPISEHNRLYWYRQTLGQGPEFLTYFQNEAQLEKSRLLSDRFSAERPKGSFSTLEIQRTEQGDSAMYLCASSLEEYEQYFGPGTRLTVT.